Here is one T cell receptor (beta chain) with its context. The antigen remains unidentified. The sample comes from a study of T cell clonotyping in hematopoietic cell transplantation. Study observations and caveats: Recipient TCR diversity dropped after transplant; expanded clonotypes rose from day 30 to 180. At the given depth, recipient repertoires were over 95% de novo clonotypes. Graft donor and pretransplant recipient Inverse Simpson Index values predicted broader posttransplant TCR diversity.

Clones were read by immunoSEQ multiplex PCR, and TCRdb kept only the in-frame ones, dropping some. The sample includes approximately 5,900 clones, approximately 91% of them seen just once. The CDR3 is made up of 12 amino acids. Germline V gene data show CDR1 as GTSNPN and CDR2 as SVGIG (reference sequence). Trimming removed 4 bases at V and 8 bases at J, with 12 bases between. This TCR was sampled from a female patient between 50 and 59 years old who had an allogeneic stem cell transplant from a related donor, so the T cells may come from the graft donor. Some clones in this sample may be carry-over from other donors' samples. The chain combines TRBV30 with TRBJ1-3; D ambiguous. The sequencing used peripheral blood mononuclear cells, collected 100 days after allogeneic stem cell transplant. CDR3 sequence (DNA): TGTGCCTGGACCTACCCCCCAGACACCATATATTTT. It is translated as CAWTYPPDTIYF.